This T cell receptor beta chain was identified during a study of blood T cell repertoires in COVID-19. Overall study: The United States, Italy and Spain supplied acute and convalescent COVID-19 samples.

In germline, CDR1 is KGHSH, CDR2 LQKENI. V was pared by 4 bases and J by 2 bases, with 14 bases between. This CDR3 has 15 residues. This clone was picked up one time. Using immunoSEQ multiplex PCR, the repertoire was profiled, and TCRdb retains in-frame clones only, with some absent. The data hold over 250,000 clones, with about nine tenths observed a single time. Specimen: peripheral blood. The V and J genes are TRBV18 and TRBJ2-5; weak D call: TRBD2 (6 bases). This TCR derives from a man aged 45-65 years with acute or convalescent COVID-19. The CDR3 DNA follows: TGTGCCAGCTCACAGCAGGGCGGAGGGCAAGAGACCCAGTACTTC. Its translation: CASSQQGGGQETQYF.